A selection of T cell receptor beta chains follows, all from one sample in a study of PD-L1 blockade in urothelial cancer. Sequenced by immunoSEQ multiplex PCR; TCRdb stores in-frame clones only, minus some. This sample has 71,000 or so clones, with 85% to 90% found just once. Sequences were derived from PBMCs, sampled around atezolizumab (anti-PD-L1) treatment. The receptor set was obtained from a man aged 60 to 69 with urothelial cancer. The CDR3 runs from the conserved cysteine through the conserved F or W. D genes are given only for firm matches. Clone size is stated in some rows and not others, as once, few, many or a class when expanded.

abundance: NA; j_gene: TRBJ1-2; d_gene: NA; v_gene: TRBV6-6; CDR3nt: TGTGCCAGCGAAAAGGGGGGGGGCTACACCTTC; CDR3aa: CASEKGGGYTF
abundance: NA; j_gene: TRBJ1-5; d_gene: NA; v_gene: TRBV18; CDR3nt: TGTGCCAGCTCCTCAAGTGTGTCGGGTGATAAGCCCCAGCATTTT; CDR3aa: CASSSSVSGDKPQHF
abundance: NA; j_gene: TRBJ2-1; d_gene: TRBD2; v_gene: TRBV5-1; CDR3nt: TGCGCCAGCAGCTTGGACCCCAGCGGGGGGGCAGCTGAGCAGTTCTTC; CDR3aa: CASSLDPSGGAAEQFF
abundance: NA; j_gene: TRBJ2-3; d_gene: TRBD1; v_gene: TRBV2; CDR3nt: TGTGCCAGCAGTGAACAGGACAGGGTAGTAGGGACAGATACGCAGTATTTT; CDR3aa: CASSEQDRVVGTDTQYF
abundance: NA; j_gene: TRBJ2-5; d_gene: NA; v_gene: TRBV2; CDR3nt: TGTGCCAGCAGTGAAACTGTGACCCAGTACTTC; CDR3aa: CASSETVTQYF
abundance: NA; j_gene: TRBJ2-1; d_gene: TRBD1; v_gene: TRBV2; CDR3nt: TGTGCCAGCAGGCCCGACTACAGGGGGGAGCAGTTCTTC; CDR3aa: CASRPDYRGEQFF
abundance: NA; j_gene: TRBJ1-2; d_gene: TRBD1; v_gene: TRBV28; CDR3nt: TGTGCCAGCAGACCAAGGCAGGGGGCATATGGCTACACCTTC; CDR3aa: CASRPRQGAYGYTF
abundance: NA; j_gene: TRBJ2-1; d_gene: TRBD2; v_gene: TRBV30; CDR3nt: TGTGCCTGGATAGAAGGAAGCGGGGCCTACAATGAGCAGTTCTTC; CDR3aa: CAWIEGSGAYNEQFF
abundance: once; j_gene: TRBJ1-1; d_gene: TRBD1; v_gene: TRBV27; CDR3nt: TGTGCCAGCAGCCAAGAGACCGGACAGGGGCTCACTGAAGCTTTCTTT; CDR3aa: CASSQETGQGLTEAFF
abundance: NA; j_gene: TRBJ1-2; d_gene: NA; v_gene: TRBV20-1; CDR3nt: TGCAGTGCTAGTGGCAGGAACGGCTACACCTTC; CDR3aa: CSASGRNGYTF
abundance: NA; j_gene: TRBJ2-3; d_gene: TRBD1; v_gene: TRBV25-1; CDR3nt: TGTGCCAGCAGTGAACCACGGACAGGGTCCGATACGCAGTATTTT; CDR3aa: CASSEPRTGSDTQYF
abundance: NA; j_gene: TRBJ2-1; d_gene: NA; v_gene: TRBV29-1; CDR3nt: TGCAGCGCTGGGCTATACAATGAGCAGTTCTTC; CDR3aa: CSAGLYNEQFF
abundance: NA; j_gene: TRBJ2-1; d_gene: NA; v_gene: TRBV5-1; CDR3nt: TGCGCCAGCAGCTCGGACTGGAGCTCCTACAATGAGCAGTTCTTC; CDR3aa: CASSSDWSSYNEQFF
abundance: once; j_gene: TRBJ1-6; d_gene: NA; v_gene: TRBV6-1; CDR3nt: TGTGCCAGCAGTGATTCAGGAGGGACTTCACCCCTCCACTTT; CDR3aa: CASSDSGGTSPLHF
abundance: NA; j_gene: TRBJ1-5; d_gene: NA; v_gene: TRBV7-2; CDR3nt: TGTGCCAGCAGCTTAATCTCTGCCCAGGCCCAGCATTTT; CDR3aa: CASSLISAQAQHF
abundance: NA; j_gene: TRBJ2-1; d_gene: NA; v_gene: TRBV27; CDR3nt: TGTGCCAGCGGCAACAGGGCGTACAATGAGCAGTTCTTC; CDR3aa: CASGNRAYNEQFF
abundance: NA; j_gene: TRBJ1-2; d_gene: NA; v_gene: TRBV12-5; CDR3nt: TGTGCTAGTGCCATGACAGAGAACTATGGCTACACCTTC; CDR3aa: CASAMTENYGYTF
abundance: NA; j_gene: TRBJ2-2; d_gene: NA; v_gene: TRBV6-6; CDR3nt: TGTGCCAGCAGCCCCCCCGGGGCGAACACCGGGGAGCTGTTTTTT; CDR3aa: CASSPPGANTGELFF
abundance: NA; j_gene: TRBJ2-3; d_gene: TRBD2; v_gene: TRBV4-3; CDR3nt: TGCGCCAGCAGCCAAGATACAAGGACTAGCGGGAGGAGTACGCAGTATTTT; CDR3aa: CASSQDTRTSGRSTQYF
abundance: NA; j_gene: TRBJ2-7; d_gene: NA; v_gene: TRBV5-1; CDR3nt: TGCGCCAGCAGCTTGGAAGGGGTTCCTAATTACGAGCAGTACTTC; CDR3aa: CASSLEGVPNYEQYF
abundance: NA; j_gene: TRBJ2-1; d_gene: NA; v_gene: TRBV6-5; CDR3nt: TGTGCCAGCAGTTATGCGGGGCTGCGGGGTGAGCAGTTCTTC; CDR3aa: CASSYAGLRGEQFF
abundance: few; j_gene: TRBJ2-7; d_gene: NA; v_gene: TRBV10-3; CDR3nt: TGTGCCATCAGTGAACCTGGACAGAGTTCCTACGAGCAGTACTTC; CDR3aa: CAISEPGQSSYEQYF